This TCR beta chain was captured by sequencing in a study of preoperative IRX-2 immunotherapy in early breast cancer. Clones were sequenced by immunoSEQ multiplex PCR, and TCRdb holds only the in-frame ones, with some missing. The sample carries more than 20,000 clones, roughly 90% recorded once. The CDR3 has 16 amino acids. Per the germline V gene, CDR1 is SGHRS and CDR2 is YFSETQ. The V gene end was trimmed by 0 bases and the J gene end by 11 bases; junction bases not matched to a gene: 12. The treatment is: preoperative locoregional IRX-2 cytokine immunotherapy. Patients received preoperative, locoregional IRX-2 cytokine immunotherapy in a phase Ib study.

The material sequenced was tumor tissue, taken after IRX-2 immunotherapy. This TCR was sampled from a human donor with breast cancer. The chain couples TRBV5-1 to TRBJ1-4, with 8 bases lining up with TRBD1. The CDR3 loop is CASSLVAQGAGEKLFF. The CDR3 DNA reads TGCGCCAGCAGCTTGGTGGCCCAGGGGGCAGGCGAGAAACTGTTTTTT.